This T cell receptor (beta chain) was captured in a study of blood T cell repertoires in COVID-19. Study as a whole: Donors in the United States, Italy and Spain gave samples during acute or convalescent COVID-19. Sources were T cells, B-cell-depleted T cells, or PBMCs; the material itself was cDNA or gDNA.

TCRdb keeps only in-frame clones here, not all; method: immunoSEQ multiplex PCR. Of 150,000 to 200,000 clones in the sample, roughly 86% were seen once. Germline V gene lookup returns CDR1 SGHRS and CDR2 YFSETQ. The J segment lost 5 bases and the V segment lost 0 bases, leaving 4 bases of the junction unmatched. The CDR3 is made up of 14 amino acids. This chain connects TRBV5-1 to TRBJ1-2, with 7 bases that match TRBD1. The receptor was isolated from a woman aged 25-40 years with active or convalescent COVID-19. Material for sequencing was peripheral blood. This CDR3 is CASSLAGQTYGYTF. CDR3 nucleotide sequence: TGCGCCAGCAGCTTGGCGGGACAGACGTATGGCTACACCTTC. The variable domain in full, completed from reference TRBV5-1 and TRBJ1-2, reads KAGVTQTPRYLIKTRGQQVTLSCSPISGHRSVSWYQQTPGQGLQFLFEYFSETQRNKGNFPGRFSGRQFSNSRSEMNVSTLELGDSALYLCASSLAGQTYGYTFGSGTRLTVV.